Described below is a single T cell receptor (beta chain) sequence and its context. Clones were read by immunoSEQ multiplex PCR, and TCRdb kept only the in-frame ones, dropping some. The table includes over 300,000 clones, 80% to 90% detected once. Recruitment covered about 26 US areas and drew participants whose ages spanned roughly 18 to 100 years. Membership in each cohort depended on participant-reported clinical history. In Cohort 3, a recovered donor had either two negative PCRs, clearance, or symptom resolution. The record originates from a study of blood T cell repertoires in COVID-19. The source material was PBMCs or T cells enriched from blood (not recorded which). This receptor was taken from a young man who had recovered from COVID-19.

Here the CDR3 reads CASSITRGGSNEQFF. CDR3 sequence (DNA): TGCGCCAGCAGCATAACGCGGGGGGGCTCTAATGAGCAGTTCTTC. This chain links TRBV5-1 with TRBJ2-1, with TRBD2 matching 9 bases. J lost 7 bases, V lost 4 bases, and 9 bases had no gene match. The CDR3 length is 15 residues. CDR1 SGHRS and CDR2 YFSETQ come from the germline V gene.